These 17 T cell receptor beta chains came from one sample sequenced in a study of response to subunit inactivated influenza vaccine. TCRdb recomputed calls from the RT-PCR reads with MiXCR, one row per CDR3 protein. The sample consists of about 540,000 distinct CDR3 sequences, approximately 20% of them appearing once. This same sample was also part of a study on T cells expressing NK-cell markers. That source adds: Researchers built TCR beta cDNA using 5'RACE template switching with UMIs.

This material consisted of CD4+ T cells sorted from PBMCs, taken roughly 12 days after vaccination. These receptors originate from a man aged 45-65 years who received an inactivated influenza vaccine.

This clonotype came up a few times. The chain recombines TRBV6-2 or TRBV6-3 with TRBJ2-2; D not resolved. This CDR3 has 14 residues. Trimming took off 4 bases at V and 7 bases at J, with 13 bases between the two ends. The germline CDR1 and CDR2 sequences are MNHEY and SVGEGT. CDR3 nucleotide sequence: TGTGCCAGCAGTTCCGGGCCGCCGCACGGGGAGCTGTTTTTT. This codes for CASSSGPPHGELFF.

The chain carries TRBV20-1 and TRBJ2-3; TRBD2 agrees at 8 bases. This CDR3 region has 14 residues. Germline lookup yields CDR1 DFQATT and CDR2 SNEGSKA (reference sequence). With V trimmed by 5 bases and J by 0 bases, 4 bases remained unmatched. CDR3 amino acids: CSAGSGSSTDTQYF. In DNA, the CDR3 is TGCAGTGCTGGCAGCGGGAGTAGCACAGATACGCAGTATTTT.

This sequence joins TRBV20-1 and TRBJ2-7; 9 nucleotides align to TRBD1. J gave up 5 bases and V 5 bases, and 10 bases lay outside the gene matches. This CDR3 comprises 14 residues. Looked up from germline, CDR1 is DFQATT and CDR2 is SNEGSKA (reference sequence). In nucleotides, the CDR3 is TGCAGTGCTGGAAGGGGACAGGGTTCCCACGAGCAGTACTTC. This codes for CSAGRGQGSHEQYF.

The gene calls are TRBV6-2 or TRBV6-3 and TRBJ1-1; TRBD1 matches 8 bases. Germline loops: CDR1 MNHEY, CDR2 SVGEGT. This CDR3 contains 17 residues. J was trimmed by 0 bases and V by 8 bases; bases with no gene match: 14. The CDR3 region is CASVSQGGWTLNTEAFF. Written as DNA, the CDR3 is TGTGCCAGCGTATCACAGGGGGGATGGACTCTGAACACTGAAGCTTTCTTT.

A few counts support this clonotype. This rearrangement joins TRBV7-8 to TRBJ1-2; 7 nucleotides match TRBD1. The germline CDR1 and CDR2 sequences are SGHVS and FQNEAQ. The CDR3 length is 14 residues. V lost 7 bases to trimming and J lost 2 bases; unmatched junction nucleotides: 7. The CDR3 region has the DNA TGTGCCAGCACCTCACGGACAGGAAACTATGGCTACACCTTC. Amino acids: CASTSRTGNYGYTF.

This chain links TRBV19 with TRBJ2-5; no definite D call. This CDR3 is built from 13 residues. From germline, CDR1 is LNHDA and CDR2 SQIVND (reference sequence). The germline V and J ends were trimmed by 3 bases and 3 bases, with 8 bases remaining between them. The CDR3 sequence: CASSIGHKETQYF. CDR3 bases: TGTGCCAGTAGTATTGGTCACAAAGAGACCCAGTACTTC.

This clonotype showed up just a few times. This chain links TRBV3-1 with TRBJ1-4, with D uncertain. The V end was cut by 0 bases, the J end by 4 bases, with 6 bases between. The CDR3 runs 14 residues. Germline V CDR1 and CDR2: LGHDT, YNNKEL (reference sequence). Written as DNA, the CDR3 is TGTGCCAGCAGCCAAGAGGCCGATAATGAAAAACTGTTTTTT. Residues: CASSQEADNEKLFF.

For the CDR3, the DNA is TGTGCCATCAGTGACAACGGCTACACCGGGGAGCTGTTTTTT. It encodes CAISDNGYTGELFF. The chain uses TRBV10-3 and TRBJ2-2, with unresolved D. V lost 3 bases, J lost 3 bases, and 8 bases lay in between. This CDR3 contains 14 residues. Germline values: CDR1 ENHRY, CDR2 SYGVKD.

This chain connects TRBV24-1 to TRBJ2-3, with unresolved D. Trimming removed 2 bases from V and 6 bases from J, with 8 bases in between. The CDR3 runs to 13 residues. Germline assignment: CDR1 KGHDR and CDR2 SFDVKD. CDR3 nucleotides: TGTGCCACCAGTGATTCTCTTCGGGATACGCAGTATTTT. Protein sequence: CATSDSLRDTQYF.

V gene TRBV7-6 combines with J gene TRBJ2-6, with 7 bases fitting TRBD1. The CDR3 is 16 amino acids. Germline V gene sequence: CDR1 SGHVS, CDR2 FNYEAQ. V trimming: 0 bases; J trimming: 2 bases; junction bases outside the gene matches: 1. CDR3 amino acids: CASSLATGAGANVLTF. The CDR3 nucleotides are TGTGCCAGCAGCTTAGCTACAGGGGCTGGGGCCAACGTCCTGACTTTC.

The rearrangement links TRBV5-6 to TRBJ2-4; the D gene is possibly TRBD1 (6 bases). V was pared by 4 bases and J by 0 bases, with 17 bases between. Germline CDR1 and CDR2: SGHDT and YYEEEE. CDR3 length equals 17 residues. The CDR3 nucleotides are TGTGCCAGCAGCCCGTCAAAACAGGGACGAGCCAAAAACATTCAGTACTTC. Protein product: CASSPSKQGRAKNIQYF.

The chain uses TRBV10-3 and TRBJ2-7, with 11 positions matching TRBD1. CDR1 ENHRY and CDR2 SYGVKD come from the germline V gene. The trim removed 1 base at V and 7 bases at J, leaving 6 bases unmatched. The CDR3 length is 15 residues. CDR3 nucleotide sequence: TGTGCCATCAGTGAGTACCGGACAGGGGGCCAGGAGCAGTACTTC. Translation gives CAISEYRTGGQEQYF.

The rearrangement uses TRBV6-5 and TRBJ2-7, with 8 bases identical to TRBD2. The CDR3 has 14 residues. Germline V gene data show CDR1 as MNHEY and CDR2 as SVGAGI. The V and J ends lost 6 bases and 2 bases, in that order; junction bases with no gene match: 6. For the CDR3, the DNA is TGTGCCAGCAGGACTCGGGGGGGCCCCTACGAGCAGTACTTC. Translated, it gives CASRTRGGPYEQYF.

The CDR3 is CASSLLAGASDTQYF. CDR3 DNA sequence: TGTGCCAGCTCACTACTAGCGGGAGCGTCCGATACGCAGTATTTT. V gene TRBV18 combines with J gene TRBJ2-3, with 11 bases identical to TRBD2. Trimming cost V 4 bases and J 6 bases; bases outside gene matches: 6. CDR3 length equals 15 residues. In germline, CDR1 is KGHSH, CDR2 LQKENI. The whole variable domain, filled in from reference TRBV18 and TRBJ2-3, reads NAGVMQNPRHLVRRRGQEARLRCSPMKGHSHVYWYRQLPEEGLKFMVYLQKENIIDESGMPKERFSAEFPKEGPSILRIQQVVRGDSAAYFCASSLLAGASDTQYFGPGTRLTVL.

The chain is built from TRBV4-3 and TRBJ2-3; D is undetermined. V gave up 0 bases and J gave up 2 bases, with 12 bases separating them. This CDR3 region has 16 residues. Germline V lookup: CDR1 LGHNA, CDR2 YSLEER. The CDR3 DNA is TGCGCCAGCAGCCAAGATCTCGCGACACTCACAGATACGCAGTATTTT. It specifies CASSQDLATLTDTQYF.

The chain links TRBV28 to TRBJ2-5; maybe TRBD1 (5 bases). This CDR3 has 14 residues. V dropped 6 bases and J dropped 5 bases, with 16 bases sitting between them. Germline V CDR1 and CDR2: MDHEN, SYDVKM. CDR3 protein: CASRQGPSQETQYF. In DNA form, the CDR3 reads TGTGCCAGCAGGCAGGGCCCCTCCCAGGAGACCCAGTACTTC. Based on the CDR3 plus reference TRBV28 and TRBJ2-5, the full variable domain is DVKVTQSSRYLVKRTGEKVFLECVQDMDHENMFWYRQDPGLGLRLIYFSYDVKMKEKGDIPEGYSVSREKKERFSLILESASTNQTSMYLCASRQGPSQETQYFGPGTRLLVL.

The chain joins TRBV6-2 or TRBV6-3 to TRBJ2-1; no definite D call. The CDR3 consists of 12 residues. Germline V gene sequence: CDR1 MNHEY, CDR2 SVGEGT. The ends were cut back, 4 bases at V and 9 bases at J, with 10 bases in the middle. CDR3 protein: CASSSYGSEQFF. The CDR3 bases are TGTGCCAGCAGTTCTTATGGGTCTGAGCAGTTCTTC.